A few counts support the clone carrying this TCR beta chain. These data are taken from a study of early T cells in non-severe SARS-CoV-2 infection. TCRdb re-derived calls from the 5' RACE reads in MiXCR, one entry per CDR3 protein. This table has about 100,000 distinct CDR3 sequences, around 12% appearing once. The CDR3 is made up of 14 amino acids. The V gene lost 5 bases and the J gene lost 3 bases, with 11 bases spanning the gap. Germline assignment: CDR1 MNHEY and CDR2 SVGAGI. This rearrangement joins TRBV6-5 to TRBJ1-5, with D tentatively TRBD1 (6 bases). The TCR sequence derives from an adult who was a healthcare worker with PCR-confirmed SARS-CoV-2 infection or an uninfected control (not recorded which). The sequenced sample consisted of whole blood. The CDR3 here is CASSPRDTNQPQHF. The CDR3 DNA is TGTGCCAGCAGTCCACGGGACACCAATCAGCCCCAGCATTTT.